A single T cell receptor beta chain is shown here with its context. Its antigen target is currently unknown. One end of the junction varies from germline; a read error may be responsible. The library came from PCR. Sequencing relied on an Illumina HiSeq 2500. To reduce PCR and sequencing biases, unique molecular identifiers were built into the TCR beta cDNA libraries. Every 1 to 10 million input T cells yielded 500,000 or so cDNA molecules, meaning each molecule approximated one T cell. The patient libraries were prepared and sequenced using the same protocol as the earlier healthy control dataset. Within a given batch, samples were prepared together, multiplexed and sequenced on the same HiSeq lane. As for how the authors treated the data: MIGEC handled the raw barcoded reads, throwing out single-read molecular identifier groups before consensus assembly and CDR3 extraction. VDJtools was used for post-analysis of the clonotype tables, and diversity was normalized by down-sampling every dataset to the size of the smallest sample. In repertoire overlap clustering, CDR3 amino acid sequences, but not nucleotide sequences, were matched to correct batch-related cross-sample contamination. TCRdb itself trimmed the public reads at Q25 with fastp, ran MiXCR and retained productive beta chains. Entries that share a CDR3 protein sequence are merged under the most common genes and DNA. The V and J calls shown here were made by TCRdb, not taken from the authors' results. The sample table records roughly 600,000 distinct CDR3 sequences; about 40% of these occur just once. Together, the top ten hold 1.5% to 2% of the sample.

TCR beta repertoires were profiled from peripheral blood of 10 to 15 young patients with multiple sclerosis to demonstrate the VDJtools post-analysis software. The patients with multiple sclerosis were children and adolescents between about 6 and 16 years of age. This entry belongs to a study of post-analysis software for immune sequencing data (dated by TCRdb to between 2014 and 2017). About the study as a whole: The recorded disease courses included relapsing-remitting, secondary progressive and progressive-relapsing multiple sclerosis, and some patients had no subtype annotation. The patient repertoires were compared against more than 10 previously published healthy control repertoires obtained from donors aged 6 to 25 years. A subset of samples was prepared in parallel using single-end sample barcoding, then pooled and co-amplified after Illumina adapter ligation. Broader findings and caveats from the paper: Direct clustering with F measure revealed strong co-clustering of samples prepared in the same batch, which led to a batch-effect correction. Multiple sclerosis patients had significantly lower normalized Chao1 diversity than controls, a result that suggests substantial peripheral T-cell clonal expansion. The control group was slightly older than the multiple sclerosis patient group.

This TCR came from a girl between 5 and 17 years old with multiple sclerosis. Sequenced sample: blood.

This receptor has the CDR3 CASRKTGTSYYEQFF. The nucleotide sequence is given as TGTGCCAGCAGAAAGACCGGGACTAGCTACTATGAGCAGTTCTTC. The sequence links TRBV7-2 to TRBJ2-1; TRBD2 fits 9 bases in the junction. From the cysteine through the phenylalanine, the CDR3 covers 15 amino acids. The sequence is cut down to CDR3 DNA, 45 bases in frame from base 1. The CDR1 and CDR2 encoded by the germline V gene are SGHTA and FQGNSA.